These T cell receptor beta chains were read from a single sample in a study of identical twins. MiXCR was run by TCRdb on the 5' RACE reads, yielding one entry per CDR3 protein. The repertoire consists of over 250,000 distinct CDR3 sequences, with less than 9.5% occurring once and the leading ten covering 6% to 8.5%. The sample was also linked to a second study, of yellow fever vaccine responses in identical twins.

Sequences were obtained from CD8+ T cells sorted from blood. The receptors shown here come from a woman between 18 and 30 years old in good health. Both conserved end residues are part of each CDR3. The D gene is left open where the match is weak. For some rows the clone size is stated as once, few or many, or as a class when expanded; others skip it.

J gene: TRBJ2-1
D gene: .
clone size: .
V gene: TRBV29-1
CDR3 DNA: TGCAGCGTTGCCGGGATTTTCGGGGCATCCGGGGGGTTCTTC
CDR3 protein: CSVAGIFGASGGFF

J gene: TRBJ2-7
D gene: TRBD1
clone size: few
V gene: TRBV7-9
CDR3 DNA: TGTGCCAGCAGCTTAGTAGGACAGGGGACCCCTGACTACGAGCAGTACTTC
CDR3 protein: CASSLVGQGTPDYEQYF

J gene: TRBJ2-1
D gene: .
clone size: many
V gene: TRBV12-3/TRBV12-4
CDR3 DNA: TGTGCCAGCGACGAGGGGGACTTAGCCCGCAATGAGCAGTTCTTC
CDR3 protein: CASDEGDLARNEQFF

J gene: TRBJ2-3
D gene: TRBD2
clone size: .
V gene: TRBV5-1
CDR3 DNA: TGCGCCAGCAGCTTGGCCGAGGCCTACTGGGCGGGGGGGCCAGATACGCAGTATTTT
CDR3 protein: CASSLAEAYWAGGPDTQYF

J gene: TRBJ1-1
D gene: .
clone size: .
V gene: TRBV28
CDR3 DNA: TGTGCCAGCAGTTTTACCGGGATCAACACTGAAGCTTTCTTT
CDR3 protein: CASSFTGINTEAFF

J gene: TRBJ1-4
D gene: .
clone size: few
V gene: TRBV27
CDR3 DNA: TGTGCCAGCAGTTTAGGTGGGAATGAAAAACTGTTTTTT
CDR3 protein: CASSLGGNEKLFF

J gene: TRBJ2-1
D gene: .
clone size: few
V gene: TRBV7-9
CDR3 DNA: TGTGCCAGCAGCTTACGTGGGGAGGGGGACAATGAGCAGTTCTTC
CDR3 protein: CASSLRGEGDNEQFF

J gene: TRBJ2-1
D gene: .
clone size: .
V gene: TRBV7-9
CDR3 DNA: TGTGCCGACGCAGCGGATAGCTCCTACAATGAGCAGTTCTTC
CDR3 protein: CADAADSSYNEQFF

J gene: TRBJ2-6
D gene: .
clone size: .
V gene: TRBV9
CDR3 DNA: TGTGCCAGCAGCTCGGGGAGGGGACAGACCGCAACATTCTCTGGGGCCAACGTCCTGACTTTC
CDR3 protein: CASSSGRGQTATFSGANVLTF

J gene: TRBJ2-7
D gene: TRBD1
clone size: few
V gene: TRBV12-3/TRBV12-4
CDR3 DNA: TGTGCCAGCAGCCGGACAGGGGCCCTGTCCTACGAGCAGTACTTC
CDR3 protein: CASSRTGALSYEQYF

J gene: TRBJ2-7
D gene: TRBD1
clone size: .
V gene: TRBV2
CDR3 DNA: TGTGCCAGCAAATATTCCTGGGACAGACCATCCTACGAGCAGTACTTC
CDR3 protein: CASKYSWDRPSYEQYF

J gene: TRBJ2-7
D gene: .
clone size: .
V gene: TRBV29-1
CDR3 DNA: TGCAGCGTTGAAGAGCGGGGATACGAGCAGTACTTC
CDR3 protein: CSVEERGYEQYF

J gene: TRBJ1-2
D gene: .
clone size: .
V gene: TRBV27
CDR3 DNA: TGTGCCAGCAGTTCTGGGTTATATGGCTACACCTTC
CDR3 protein: CASSSGLYGYTF

J gene: TRBJ2-4
D gene: .
clone size: .
V gene: TRBV28
CDR3 DNA: TGTGCCAGCAGTCGCACCGGACGGACTATTCAGTACTTC
CDR3 protein: CASSRTGRTIQYF

J gene: TRBJ2-1
D gene: .
clone size: many
V gene: TRBV3-1
CDR3 DNA: TGTGCCAGCAGCCAAGATCCACAGAGCTCCTACAATGAGCAGTTCTTC
CDR3 protein: CASSQDPQSSYNEQFF

J gene: TRBJ1-2
D gene: TRBD1
clone size: .
V gene: TRBV27
CDR3 DNA: TGTGCCAGCAGTTTATCGGGGTGGCAGGGGGCTAACTATGGCTACACCTTC
CDR3 protein: CASSLSGWQGANYGYTF

J gene: TRBJ2-1
D gene: TRBD2
clone size: few
V gene: TRBV2
CDR3 DNA: TGTGCCAGCAGTCGCCTAGCGGGGGGGCTGAATGAGCAGTTCTTC
CDR3 protein: CASSRLAGGLNEQFF

J gene: TRBJ2-2
D gene: .
clone size: .
V gene: TRBV14
CDR3 DNA: TGTGCCAGCAGCCAACCCTGGGGAGAGAACACCGGGGAGCTGTTTTTT
CDR3 protein: CASSQPWGENTGELFF

J gene: TRBJ2-5
D gene: .
clone size: .
V gene: TRBV7-9
CDR3 DNA: TGTGCCAGCAGCTTAGCGCTGACGGCGCCCGAGACCCAGTACTTC
CDR3 protein: CASSLALTAPETQYF

J gene: TRBJ1-5
D gene: .
clone size: few
V gene: TRBV9
CDR3 DNA: TGTGCCAGCAGCGTAGATGGGGGAAATCAGCCCCAGCATTTT
CDR3 protein: CASSVDGGNQPQHF

J gene: TRBJ2-5
D gene: .
clone size: once
V gene: TRBV30
CDR3 DNA: TGTGCCTGGAGTGAGGACTTGGAGGCCAGAGAGACCCAGTACTTC
CDR3 protein: CAWSEDLEARETQYF

J gene: TRBJ1-1
D gene: .
clone size: many
V gene: TRBV20-1
CDR3 DNA: TGCAGTGCTATGGGGTTAAAGACAGACAACACTGAAGCTTTCTTT
CDR3 protein: CSAMGLKTDNTEAFF

J gene: TRBJ2-1
D gene: .
clone size: .
V gene: TRBV7-9
CDR3 DNA: TGTGCCAGCAGCACTAGACGACAGGCCAGCTCCTACAATGAGCAGTTCTTC
CDR3 protein: CASSTRRQASSYNEQFF

J gene: TRBJ2-7
D gene: .
clone size: few
V gene: TRBV7-2
CDR3 DNA: TGTGCCAGCAGCTCATTATATGACTACGAGCAGTACTTC
CDR3 protein: CASSSLYDYEQYF

J gene: TRBJ2-5
D gene: TRBD2
clone size: .
V gene: TRBV2
CDR3 DNA: TGTGCCAGCAGTGGTGGTAGCGGGGTCCAAGAGACCCAGTACTTC
CDR3 protein: CASSGGSGVQETQYF

J gene: TRBJ1-1
D gene: .
clone size: many
V gene: TRBV29-1
CDR3 DNA: TGCAGCGCCCAGGGAATGAACACTGAAGCTTTCTTT
CDR3 protein: CSAQGMNTEAFF

J gene: TRBJ1-2
D gene: .
clone size: .
V gene: TRBV29-1
CDR3 DNA: TGCAGCGCCCCAACGGGGGGCCCCTATGGCTACACCTTC
CDR3 protein: CSAPTGGPYGYTF

J gene: TRBJ2-7
D gene: .
clone size: .
V gene: TRBV5-6
CDR3 DNA: TGTGCCAGCAGCTTCCAGACCAAGGGCTACGAGCAGTACTTC
CDR3 protein: CASSFQTKGYEQYF

J gene: TRBJ2-2
D gene: .
clone size: many
V gene: TRBV4-1
CDR3 DNA: TGCGCCAGCAGTGGACAGTCCACCGGGGAGCTGTTTTTT
CDR3 protein: CASSGQSTGELFF

J gene: TRBJ2-3
D gene: TRBD2
clone size: many
V gene: TRBV6-4
CDR3 DNA: TGTGCCAGCAGTCCTAGCGGAAGCACAGATACGCAGTATTTT
CDR3 protein: CASSPSGSTDTQYF

J gene: TRBJ2-7
D gene: TRBD2
clone size: .
V gene: TRBV7-9
CDR3 DNA: TGTGCCAGCAGCTCCACGGGACTAGAGTTCTACGAGCAGTACTTC
CDR3 protein: CASSSTGLEFYEQYF

J gene: TRBJ2-3
D gene: .
clone size: many
V gene: TRBV5-1
CDR3 DNA: TGCGCCAGCAGCTCTCATCTGGGGGTGGAAGATACGCAGTATTTT
CDR3 protein: CASSSHLGVEDTQYF

J gene: TRBJ1-1
D gene: .
clone size: few
V gene: TRBV10-3
CDR3 DNA: TGTGCCATCAGTGAGTCCTCCAAGAACACTGAAGCTTTCTTT
CDR3 protein: CAISESSKNTEAFF

J gene: TRBJ2-7
D gene: TRBD1
clone size: many
V gene: TRBV12-3/TRBV12-4
CDR3 DNA: TGTGCCAGCAGTTTCGGGGACAGGGTCTACGAGCAGTACTTC
CDR3 protein: CASSFGDRVYEQYF

J gene: TRBJ2-1
D gene: .
clone size: many
V gene: TRBV20-1
CDR3 DNA: TGCAGTGCTAGGGGGCGCGAGAACTACAATGAGCAGTTCTTC
CDR3 protein: CSARGRENYNEQFF

J gene: TRBJ1-1
D gene: .
clone size: few
V gene: TRBV6-1
CDR3 DNA: TGTGCCAGCAGTGAAGTACCGTCAGGGACGAGGAACACTGAAGCTTTCTTT
CDR3 protein: CASSEVPSGTRNTEAFF

J gene: TRBJ1-2
D gene: .
clone size: few
V gene: TRBV29-1
CDR3 DNA: TGCAGCGTTGAAGATAGATTGGAAGGGTTTGGTGGCTACACCTTC
CDR3 protein: CSVEDRLEGFGGYTF

J gene: TRBJ2-1
D gene: .
clone size: .
V gene: TRBV20-1
CDR3 DNA: TGCAGTGCTAGAGATAGGGGGAGCTCCTACAATGAGCAGTTCTTC
CDR3 protein: CSARDRGSSYNEQFF

J gene: TRBJ2-1
D gene: .
clone size: few
V gene: TRBV5-4
CDR3 DNA: TGTGCCAGCAGCGTCACACAAATATACAATGAGCAGTTCTTC
CDR3 protein: CASSVTQIYNEQFF

J gene: TRBJ2-1
D gene: TRBD2
clone size: few
V gene: TRBV12-3/TRBV12-4
CDR3 DNA: TGTGCCAGCAGTTTACTAGCGGGGGGAAACAATGAGCAGTTCTTC
CDR3 protein: CASSLLAGGNNEQFF

J gene: TRBJ2-1
D gene: TRBD1
clone size: .
V gene: TRBV2
CDR3 DNA: TGTGCCAGCAGTGGGGACAGGGGCTCAAGCTCCTACAATGAGCAGTTCTTC
CDR3 protein: CASSGDRGSSSYNEQFF

J gene: TRBJ2-7
D gene: .
clone size: many
V gene: TRBV10-3
CDR3 DNA: TGTGCCATCAGTGATGTAGCTGGCTCCTACGAGCAGTACTTC
CDR3 protein: CAISDVAGSYEQYF

J gene: TRBJ2-7
D gene: .
clone size: .
V gene: TRBV10-3
CDR3 DNA: TGTGCCACTTCCGGGACGGTATACGAGCAGTACTTC
CDR3 protein: CATSGTVYEQYF

J gene: TRBJ1-6
D gene: .
clone size: few
V gene: TRBV9
CDR3 DNA: TGTGCCAGCAGTGAGACGGGGGATAATTCACCCCTCCACTTT
CDR3 protein: CASSETGDNSPLHF

J gene: TRBJ1-6
D gene: .
clone size: many
V gene: TRBV6-5
CDR3 DNA: TGTGCCAGCAGTTACTCACCGAATTCACCCCTCCACTTT
CDR3 protein: CASSYSPNSPLHF

J gene: TRBJ2-7
D gene: .
clone size: many
V gene: TRBV3-2
CDR3 DNA: TGTGCCAGCAGCCCTAGCGGGAGGGCCTACGAGCAGTACTTC
CDR3 protein: CASSPSGRAYEQYF

J gene: TRBJ1-2
D gene: .
clone size: .
V gene: TRBV7-9
CDR3 DNA: TGTGCCAGCAGCTTAGACAGGGCTGGCTACACCTTC
CDR3 protein: CASSLDRAGYTF